The T cell receptor beta chain under discussion was sequenced for a study of blood T cell repertoires in COVID-19. This table comes from immunoSEQ multiplex PCR, and its TCRdb copy is limited to in-frame clones, with some not included. The sample contains under 250,000 clones, about four fifths of which appear only once. Germline CDR1 and CDR2: SGDLS and YYNGEE. J gave up 5 bases and V 5 bases, and 9 bases lay outside the gene matches. CDR3 length equals 15 residues. Participants' own reports of clinical history determined their cohort assignment. The sample consisted of PBMCs or T cells enriched from blood (not recorded which). The origin of this receptor is a man aged 60 to 75 who had recovered from COVID-19. The chain joins TRBV9 to TRBJ2-5; 10 nucleotides align to TRBD1. CDR3 in DNA: TGTGCCAGCAGTTTCCGGACAGGGGGAAAGGAGACCCAGTACTTC. It yields the protein CASSFRTGGKETQYF.